This T cell receptor beta chain was profiled in a study of tumor-infiltrating lymphocytes in primary liver carcinoma (dated by TCRdb to 2016 to 2017). As for the study more broadly: Between late 2015 and March 2016, roughly five patients in China with histopathologically diagnosed primary liver carcinoma had surgical resection. The five patients, three men and two women aged 30 to 69 years, had hepatocellular carcinoma (four) or combined HCC and intrahepatic cholangiocarcinoma (one). Tumors of the five patients were stage T1-T3 N0M0 with maximum diameters of roughly 4.2 to 11 cm. Roughly 3.5 to 7.5 million productive TCRbeta reads were obtained per sample, and no significant difference in read depth was found between tissue types. Across five regions of each liver tumor, along with adjacent normal tissue and blood, the study brought together TCRbeta repertoire sequencing, expression microarrays and whole-exome sequencing. TCRbeta repertoire sequencing covered some 35 specimens from 5 patients: about 25 tumor regions, 5 adjacent noncancerous liver tissues and 5 peripheral blood samples. Reproducibility between technical replicate repertoires was high, with correlation coefficients above 0.98 and mean shared-clone rates around 0.88. What the study reported, not specific to this receptor: Bulk unsorted samples precluded comparing CD4+ and CD8+ T cell repertoires. The top 250 clones made up a significantly larger repertoire fraction in tumors than in blood (p = 0.039). Repertoire overlap was found to be higher between tumor regions (mean roughly 36%) than between tumor-adjacent (approximately 17%) or tumor-blood (about 14%) pairs, consistent with antigen-driven expansion. With just four to six patients in the study, the authors point out that the findings should be validated in a larger study. Only the TCR beta chain was sequenced, which likely underestimates true repertoire diversity because unpaired alpha chains were not captured.

TRIzol reagent was used to extract blood RNA from unsorted whole blood, while the DNeasy Blood & Tissue kit provided the germline DNA. At the time of sampling, the patients had chronic HBV infection and had not received any treatment. Before surgery, roughly 4 milliliters of peripheral blood were collected into K2EDTA tubes. This clonotype was recorded a few times. The antigen it binds to is not known. No base-level quality is on record; no much larger clone is a single base apart. Using a constant-region primer and ProtoScript II reverse transcriptase, TCRbeta-specific cDNA was reverse-transcribed from 400 to 550 ng total RNA. TCRbeta libraries were built with three nested multiplex PCR rounds, a slightly modified ARM-PCR procedure. Each of the first two PCR rounds ran for roughly 9 cycles and used multiplex TRBV1-TRBV30 forward primers together with a Cbeta reverse primer. Sample barcodes and Illumina adapters were attached in a final 25-cycle PCR using Deep VentR polymerase. Before sequencing, amplicons of 200-500 bp were gel-purified using a QIAquick gel extraction kit. An Illumina HiSeq 2500 was used to sequence the TCRbeta amplicons with 250-bp paired-end reads. The authors processed their data as follows. To recover full CDR3 sequences, reads were quality-trimmed using Trimmomatic v0.33 and paired reads were then merged using FLASH v1.2.11. V, D and J germline segments were assigned to the rearranged TCRbeta sequences using MiGEC v1.2.1b. VDJtools v1.0.0 computed clonotype statistics and Shannon-Wiener diversity indices. To reduce sampling bias, subsequent analyses other than the diversity analysis used only the 250 most abundant clonotypes in each sample. TCRdb itself trimmed the public reads at Q25 with fastp, ran MiXCR and retained productive beta chains. Entries that share a CDR3 protein sequence are merged under the most common genes and DNA. The V and J calls here are based on TCRdb, not the publication. In all, the sample holds roughly 330,000 distinct CDR3 sequences, and roughly two thirds of those were seen once. The leading ten clones occupy about 6% of the sample.

V trim: 3 bases; J trim: 0 bases; unmatched bases: 6. Sequences SGHRS (CDR1) and YFSETQ (CDR2) are obtained from the germline V gene. There are 15 amino acids in the CDR3, from cysteine to phenylalanine inclusive. Of all the DNA, just the CDR3 is kept, 45 bases in frame from base 1. This TCR was sampled from a man between 35 and 55 years old with primary liver carcinoma and hepatitis B virus infection. Sequenced sample: peripheral blood. The chain uses TRBV5-1 and TRBJ2-7, with 7 middle bases fitting TRBD1. The CDR3 is CASSSGTEVSYEQYF. The nucleotide sequence is given as TGCGCCAGCAGCTCCGGGACAGAGGTCTCCTACGAGCAGTACTTC.